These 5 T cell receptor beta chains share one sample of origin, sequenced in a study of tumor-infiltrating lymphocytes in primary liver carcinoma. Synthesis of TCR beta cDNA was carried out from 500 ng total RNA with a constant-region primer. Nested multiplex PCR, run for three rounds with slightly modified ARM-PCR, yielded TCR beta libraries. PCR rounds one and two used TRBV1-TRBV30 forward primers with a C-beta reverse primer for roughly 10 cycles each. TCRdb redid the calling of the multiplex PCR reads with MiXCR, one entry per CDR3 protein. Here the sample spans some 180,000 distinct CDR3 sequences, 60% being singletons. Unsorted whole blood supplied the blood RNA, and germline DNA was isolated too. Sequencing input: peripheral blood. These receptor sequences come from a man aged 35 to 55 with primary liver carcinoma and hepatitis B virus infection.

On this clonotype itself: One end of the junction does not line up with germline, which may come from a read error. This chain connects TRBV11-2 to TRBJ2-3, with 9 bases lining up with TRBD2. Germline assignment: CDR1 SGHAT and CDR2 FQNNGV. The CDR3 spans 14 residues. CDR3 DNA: TGTGCCAGCACAATAGCGGGAGTGAAAGATACGAAGTATTTT. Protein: CASTIAGVKDTKYF.

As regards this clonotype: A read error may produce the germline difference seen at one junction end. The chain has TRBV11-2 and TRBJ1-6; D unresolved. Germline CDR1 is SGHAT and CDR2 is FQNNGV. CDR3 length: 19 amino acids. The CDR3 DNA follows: TGTGCCAGCAGCCAGAGGAGGGCACTAGGGAGCTCCTATAATTCACCCCTACACTTT. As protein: CASSQRRALGSSYNSPLHF.

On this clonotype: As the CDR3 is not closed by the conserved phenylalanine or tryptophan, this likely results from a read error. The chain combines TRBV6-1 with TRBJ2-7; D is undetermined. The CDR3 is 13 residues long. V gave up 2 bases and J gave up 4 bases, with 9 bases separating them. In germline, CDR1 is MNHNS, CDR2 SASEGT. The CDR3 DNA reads TGTGCCAGCAGTGAATTTGTGGGATACGAGCAGTACATC. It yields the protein CASSEFVGYEQYI.

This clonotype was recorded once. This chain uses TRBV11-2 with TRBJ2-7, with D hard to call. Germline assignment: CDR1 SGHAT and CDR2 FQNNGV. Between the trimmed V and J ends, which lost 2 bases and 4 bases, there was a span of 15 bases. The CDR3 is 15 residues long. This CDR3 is CASSLSIDLLYEQYF. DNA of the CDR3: TGTGCCAGCAGCTTAAGTATCGATCTACTATACGAGCAGTACTTC.

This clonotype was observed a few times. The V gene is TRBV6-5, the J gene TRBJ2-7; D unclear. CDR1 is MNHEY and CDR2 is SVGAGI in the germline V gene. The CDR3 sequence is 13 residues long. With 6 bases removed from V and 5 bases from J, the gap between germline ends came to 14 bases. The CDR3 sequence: CASRTPVGHEQYF. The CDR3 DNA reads TGTGCCAGCAGAACTCCCGTGGGCCACGAGCAGTACTTC.